Listed below are T cell receptor beta chains from one sample, sequenced in a study of blood T cell repertoires in COVID-19. Profiled with immunoSEQ multiplex PCR; TCRdb holds only in-frame clones, not every one. The sample has about 200,000 clones, 84% seen once. The sequenced sample was peripheral blood. Receptors were obtained from a woman aged 70-85 years with active or convalescent COVID-19. CDR3s include the opening cysteine and the closing phenylalanine or tryptophan. D genes are given only for firm matches. Size tells how often a clone was seen (once, few, many) or the class of an expanded clone, and some rows leave it out.

CDR3 DNA,CDR3 protein,clone size,D gene,V gene,J gene
TGTGCCAGCACAGGAGGGCCGAGGACCCAGTACTTC,CASTGGPRTQYF,-,-,TRBV6-5,TRBJ2-5
TGTGCCAGCAGCCTACAGGGGGACTACGAGCAGTACTTC,CASSLQGDYEQYF,-,TRBD1,TRBV6-5,TRBJ2-7
TGTGCCAGCAGCCCGTTAGCGGGAGCTAGCACAGATACGCAGTATTTT,CASSPLAGASTDTQYF,-,TRBD2,TRBV7-2,TRBJ2-3
TGTGCCAGCAGCGTAGCGGGTGGTGGAGGACTAGCGGGAGGGGAGACCCAGTACTTC,CASSVAGGGGLAGGETQYF,once,TRBD2,TRBV9,TRBJ2-5
TGTGCTAGTGGTTTGGGACAGGGGTATGAAACTGAAGCTTTCTTT,CASGLGQGYETEAFF,-,TRBD1,TRBV12-5,TRBJ1-1
TGTGCCAGCAGTTTAAGGAGACAGGCTGGCCACGAGCAGTACTTC,CASSLRRQAGHEQYF,-,-,TRBV6-5,TRBJ2-7
TGCAGCGCGGGCCCTAGCGGATACAATGAGCAGTTCTTC,CSAGPSGYNEQFF,-,TRBD2,TRBV29-1,TRBJ2-1
TGTGCCAGCAGGGTACTAGCGAGCACCGGGGAGCTGTTTTTT,CASRVLASTGELFF,once,TRBD2,TRBV2,TRBJ2-2
TGTGCCACCAACGATTTGACAGGGCAGCAGTTCTTC,CATNDLTGQQFF,-,TRBD1,TRBV24-1,TRBJ2-1
TGCAGTGTTCAGCGCGCTTACGAGCAGTACTTC,CSVQRAYEQYF,-,-,TRBV20-1,TRBJ2-7
TGTGCCAGCAGCTTGGTAAACGGGAGAGGAAATGAGCAGTTCTTC,CASSLVNGRGNEQFF,few,-,TRBV5-4,TRBJ2-1
TGTGCCAGCAGTCTAGCGGGGGGGATGACCCAGTACTTC,CASSLAGGMTQYF,-,TRBD2,TRBV28,TRBJ2-5
TGTGCCAGCAGCCCGGGGGACAGGATCACCTACGAGCAGTACTTC,CASSPGDRITYEQYF,-,TRBD1,TRBV9,TRBJ2-7
TGTGCCAGCAGCTTGAGGACAGGGGGCGAGGTTGGCTACACCTTC,CASSLRTGGEVGYTF,-,TRBD1,TRBV5-4,TRBJ1-2
TGTGCCAGCAGCCACGAGAATTCACCCCTCCACTTT,CASSHENSPLHF,-,-,TRBV4-2,TRBJ1-6
TGTGCCAGCAGCCCCGGGGGAATAGCCAAAAACATTCAGTACTTC,CASSPGGIAKNIQYF,-,-,TRBV28,TRBJ2-4